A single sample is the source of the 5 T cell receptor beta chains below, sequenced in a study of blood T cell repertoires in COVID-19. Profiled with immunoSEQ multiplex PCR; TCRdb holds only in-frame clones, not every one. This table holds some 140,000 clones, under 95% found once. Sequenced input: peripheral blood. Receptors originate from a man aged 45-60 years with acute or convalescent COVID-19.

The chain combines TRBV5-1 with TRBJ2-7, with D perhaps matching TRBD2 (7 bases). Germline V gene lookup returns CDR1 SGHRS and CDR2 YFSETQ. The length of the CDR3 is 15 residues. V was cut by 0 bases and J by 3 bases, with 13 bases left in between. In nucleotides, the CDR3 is TGCGCCAGCAGCTTGGCCGGCGGGGGCCTCTACGAGCAGTACTTC. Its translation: CASSLAGGGLYEQYF.

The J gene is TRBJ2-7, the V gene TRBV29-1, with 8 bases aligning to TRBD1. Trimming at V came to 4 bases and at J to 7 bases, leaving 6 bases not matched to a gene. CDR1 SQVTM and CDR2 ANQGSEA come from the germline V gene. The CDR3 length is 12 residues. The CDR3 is CSVVQGAGEQYF. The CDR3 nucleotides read TGCAGCGTTGTTCAGGGGGCTGGGGAGCAGTACTTC.

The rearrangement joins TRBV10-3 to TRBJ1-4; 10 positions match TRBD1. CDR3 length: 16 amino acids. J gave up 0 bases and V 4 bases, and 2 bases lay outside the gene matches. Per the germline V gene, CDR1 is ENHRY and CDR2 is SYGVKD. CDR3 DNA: TGTGCCATCAGTGGAGGACAGGGGGCAACTAATGAAAAACTGTTTTTT. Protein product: CAISGGQGATNEKLFF.

In DNA, the CDR3 is TGCGCCAGCAGTGGAGTAATGAACACTGAAGCTTTCTTT. It specifies CASSGVMNTEAFF. The rearrangement uses TRBV10-2 and TRBJ1-1; D is unclear. The CDR3 is made up of 13 amino acids. The germline gives CDR1 WSHSY, CDR2 SAAADI. V lost 4 bases and J lost 0, with 6 bases in between.

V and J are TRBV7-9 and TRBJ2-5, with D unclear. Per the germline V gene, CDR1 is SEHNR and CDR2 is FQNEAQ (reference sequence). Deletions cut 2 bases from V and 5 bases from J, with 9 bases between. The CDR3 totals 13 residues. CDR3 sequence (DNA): TGTGCCAGCAGCTTATCAGTGATGGAGACCCAGTACTTC. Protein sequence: CASSLSVMETQYF.